This T cell receptor beta chain was profiled in a study of blood T cell repertoires in COVID-19. Study background: From the United States, Italy and Spain came samples of acute and convalescent COVID-19. T cells, B-cell-depleted T cells, or PBMCs supplied cDNA or gDNA.

The CDR3 length is 17 residues. Germline V gene lookup returns CDR1 SGDLS and CDR2 YYNGEE. Trimming at V came to 4 bases and at J to 4 bases, leaving 9 bases not matched to a gene. Authors' analysis steps: Reference gene primer amplification gave nucleated cell count estimates. Clones were sequenced by immunoSEQ multiplex PCR, and TCRdb holds only the in-frame ones, with some missing. D and trimming come from the DNA, and the V and J calls and clone size come from that table. The data contain about 35,000 clones, around 77% of them singletons. The chain carries TRBV9 and TRBJ2-3; TRBD2 matches at 13 bases. The clonotype originates from a human donor in a cohort sampled during active COVID-19. The source material was peripheral blood. The CDR3 reads CASSPSLAGGPADTQYF. The CDR3, as DNA: TGTGCCAGCAGCCCATCACTAGCGGGAGGGCCCGCAGATACGCAGTATTTT.